The T cell receptor (beta chain) described here comes from a study of blood T cell repertoires in COVID-19. Clones were read by immunoSEQ multiplex PCR, and TCRdb kept only the in-frame ones, dropping some. In the table there are some 210,000 clones, about 84% of which are singletons. V was shortened by 5 bases and J by 3 bases, with 10 bases between the two germline ends. Germline values: CDR1 SGHVS, CDR2 FNYEAQ. CDR3 length: 13 residues. This clone was recorded at least ten times. The TCR was taken from a man in his thirties or forties with acute COVID-19. Sequenced sample: PBMCs or T cells enriched from blood (not recorded which). This chain connects TRBV7-6 to TRBJ1-1; TRBD1 is a possible D gene (5 bases). The CDR3 sequence: CASSLGHYTEAFF. The CDR3, as DNA: TGTGCCAGCAGCCTGGGGCACTACACTGAAGCTTTCTTT.